This TCR beta chain originates from a study of cytomegalovirus exposure and HLA in healthy donors. Overall study findings and caveats: In a later analysis, TCR beta V- and J-gene trimming showed a link to a missense DCLRE1C variant. Among the CMV-associated chains, a few were confirmed in vitro as specific for CMV antigens. Productive status was seen about 87% or about 30% of the time for most TCR beta V segments in an earlier analysis.

The PCR was carried out with 60 Vbeta primers and 13 Jbeta primers. Study processing details: Per a later analysis, the number of unique TCR beta chains was about 80 million, of which roughly 10 million were shared. Sequencing used immunoSEQ multiplex PCR; TCRdb keeps in-frame clones, though not all of them. From that table come the V and J calls and clone size; the DNA was used to work out D and trimming. The table lists about 180,000 clones, 80% of them singletons. Germline V gives CDR1 SGHVS, CDR2 FNYEAQ. Unmatched junction bases numbered 1, after V lost 6 bases and J lost 7 bases. This CDR3 contains 13 residues. This clone was detected a few times. Its antigen remains unknown.

The chain has TRBV7-6 and TRBJ1-6; TRBD1 aligns across 9 bases. The sequencing input was PBMCs. This receptor was obtained from a woman aged 25 to 39 in good health and CMV-seronegative. In DNA form, the CDR3 reads TGTGCCAGCAGTGGGACAGGGAATTCACCCCTCCACTTT. This sequence encodes CASSGTGNSPLHF.